This T cell receptor beta chain was obtained from a study of blood T cell repertoires in COVID-19. The overall study: The origin of the acute and convalescent COVID-19 samples was the United States, Italy and Spain.

Everyone who took part was roughly 18 to 89 years old, and they came from 20 to 25 US areas. Symptom resolution, clearance, or two negative PCRs marked donors in Cohort 3 as recovered. The germline V gene has CDR1 SGHRS and CDR2 YFSETQ. The CDR3 has 16 residues. The trim removed 4 bases at V and 2 bases at J, leaving 4 bases unmatched. Clones were read by immunoSEQ multiplex PCR, and TCRdb kept only the in-frame ones, dropping some. The data show 150,000 to 200,000 clones, with 70% to 80% seen just once and 17% held by the top ten. Source material: PBMCs or T cells enriched from blood (not recorded which). The V and J genes are TRBV5-1 and TRBJ2-3; the match to TRBD2 covers 13 bases. The sequence derives from a woman aged 50 to 60 who had recovered from COVID-19. The CDR3 region has the DNA TGCGCCAGCAGCCCGGGACTAGCGGGACCCACAGATACGCAGTATTTT. Its protein is CASSPGLAGPTDTQYF.